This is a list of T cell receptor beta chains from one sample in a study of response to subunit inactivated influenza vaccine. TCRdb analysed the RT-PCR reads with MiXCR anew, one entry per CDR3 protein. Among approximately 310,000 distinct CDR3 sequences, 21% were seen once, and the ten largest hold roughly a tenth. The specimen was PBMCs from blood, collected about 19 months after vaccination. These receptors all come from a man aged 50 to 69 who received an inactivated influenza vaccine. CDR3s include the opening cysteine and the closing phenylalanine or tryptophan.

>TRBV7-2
CASSRDRGKAQHF
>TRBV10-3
CAYGGDTQYF
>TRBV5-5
CASSAGDFSTDTQYF
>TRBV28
CASSLATGGAYGYTF
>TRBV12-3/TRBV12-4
CASSYSGVSYEQYF
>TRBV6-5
CASSYSVVGGPNEKLFF
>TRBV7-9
CASSTGRLNTEAFF
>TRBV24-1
CATSDPRQPTDTQYF
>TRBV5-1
CASSPGQSEGETQYF
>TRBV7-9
CASRDQLNTEAFF
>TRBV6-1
CASRGPRMGAEAFF
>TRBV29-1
CSVIGQVNTIYF
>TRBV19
CASITAGTGNQPQHF
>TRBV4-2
CASSQFPGTANYGYTF
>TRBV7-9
CASSLIRDGYTF